The 22 T cell receptor beta chains below come from one sample, sequenced in a study of control samples from healthy donors and cancer patients. Generated by immunoSEQ multiplex PCR, the TCRdb table keeps only in-frame clones and is missing some. The top ten clones hold about 7% of a sample with about 110,000 clones, 70% to 85% of them seen once. Sequencing input: blood. These receptors all stem from a man aged 18 to 35 in good health.

The chain employs TRBV27 and TRBJ2-7; maybe TRBD1 (6 bases). V was shortened by 3 bases and J by 2 bases, with 11 bases between the two germline ends. Per germline, CDR1 MNHEY and CDR2 SMNVEV (reference sequence). This CDR3 comprises 14 residues. The CDR3: CASSFGRGTYEQYF. As DNA, the CDR3 is TGTGCCAGCAGTTTCGGCAGGGGCACCTACGAGCAGTACTTC.

This clone is a singleton in its sample. V and J are TRBV27 and TRBJ1-2, with TRBD1 matching over 8 bases. CDR1 is MNHEY, CDR2 SMNVEV, per germline (reference sequence). This CDR3 is built from 14 residues. J lost 0 bases, V lost 7 bases, and 4 bases had no gene match. The CDR3 bases are TGTGCCAGCATCGGGACAGGAGCTAACTATGGCTACACCTTC. Encoded protein: CASIGTGANYGYTF.

CDR3 protein: CASSQGGHNQPQHF. The CDR3 DNA is TGTGCCAGCAGCCAAGGGGGGCACAATCAGCCCCAGCATTTT. The chain recombines TRBV14 with TRBJ1-5, with D possibly matching TRBD1 (6 bases). CDR1 SGHDN and CDR2 FVKESK come from the germline V gene. V lost 1 base, J lost 3 bases, and 7 bases lay in between. CDR3 size: 14 residues.

The rearrangement joins TRBV4-1 to TRBJ1-5, with D unclear. The CDR3 loop spans 14 amino acids. Germline V CDR1 and CDR2: MGHRA, YSYEKL. V was trimmed by 2 bases and J by 4 bases, leaving 9 bases between them. The CDR3 DNA follows: TGCGCCAGCAGCCAAATCTTAAAAAATCAGCCCCAGCATTTT. It codes for CASSQILKNQPQHF.

This clone has just one count. The V call is TRBV10-3, the J call TRBJ2-3; D gene uncertain. Trimming removed 6 bases from V and 1 base from J, with 8 bases in between. The CDR3 is 13 amino acids. CDR1 and CDR2 (germline): ENHRY, SYGVKD. The CDR3 region has the DNA TGTGCCATCAGGACAATCGGCACAGATACGCAGTATTTT. It codes for CAIRTIGTDTQYF.

This clone was seen more than once but under ten times. The chain combines TRBV6-1 with TRBJ1-3; 8 bases fit TRBD1. The CDR3 extends over 17 amino acids. After removal of 3 bases from V and 4 bases from J, the junction contained 11 bases not matched to a gene. Germline CDR1 is MNHNS and CDR2 is SASEGT. CDR3 in amino acids: CASSEMSQGALGNTIYF. For the CDR3, the DNA is TGTGCCAGCAGTGAGATGTCCCAGGGGGCACTAGGAAACACCATATATTTT.

The rearrangement links TRBV7-9 to TRBJ2-1; 12 bases align to TRBD2. CDR1 SEHNR and CDR2 FQNEAQ come from the germline V gene (reference sequence). CDR3 length: 15 residues. With V trimmed by 4 bases and J by 9 bases, 7 bases remained unmatched. In nucleotides, the CDR3 is TGTGCCAGCAGCTACCTAGCGGGGGGGCAAGGTGAGCAGTTCTTC. Protein product: CASSYLAGGQGEQFF.

The gene calls are TRBV6-4 and TRBJ2-2; D unresolved. Germline V gives CDR1 MRHNA, CDR2 SNTAGT. Trimming shortened V by 2 bases and J by 1 base, and 2 bases separated the two germline ends. The CDR3 is 13 residues long. CDR3 DNA: TGTGCCAGCAGTGACAGGAACACCGGGGAGCTGTTTTTT. This translates into CASSDRNTGELFF.

In nucleotides, the CDR3 is TGTGCCAGCACCTCGGGGGACTGGATGTACAATGAGCAGTTCTTC. Its translation is CASTSGDWMYNEQFF. The chain combines TRBV9 with TRBJ2-1; D possibly corresponds to TRBD2 (6 bases). This CDR3 spans 15 amino acids. Germline CDR1 is SGDLS and CDR2 is YYNGEE. Trimming shortened V by 6 bases and J by 4 bases, and 17 bases separated the two germline ends.

This chain links TRBV19 with TRBJ2-1; no clear D. From germline, CDR1 is LNHDA and CDR2 SQIVND (reference sequence). There are 12 residues in the CDR3. The V end was cut by 5 bases, the J end by 9 bases, with 11 bases between. The CDR3 sequence: CASSSVVGEQFF. Written as DNA, the CDR3 is TGTGCCAGTAGTTCGGTTGTTGGTGAGCAGTTCTTC.

The J gene is TRBJ1-2, the V gene TRBV28, with TRBD1 identical over 10 bases. Germline V gene data show CDR1 as MDHEN and CDR2 as SYDVKM. V shed 4 bases, J shed 7 bases, and the junction held 9 bases outside the gene matches. The CDR3 contains 15 residues. For the CDR3, the DNA is TGTGCCAGCAGTTCCCGGGACAGGGGACTCATTGGCTACACCTTC. Translation gives CASSSRDRGLIGYTF.

The chain employs TRBV7-9 and TRBJ1-1, with no clear D. The CDR3 is 12 residues long. Trimming left V 5 bases short and J 2 bases short, with 6 bases between. CDR1 is SEHNR and CDR2 is FQNEAQ in the germline V gene (reference sequence). CDR3 nucleotide sequence: TGTGCCAGCAGCCCCCCAAACACTGAAGCTTTCTTT. As protein: CASSPPNTEAFF.

V usage is TRBV10-3 and J usage is TRBJ2-7, with D perhaps matching TRBD1 (5 bases). The CDR3 contains 14 residues. CDR1 and CDR2 (germline): ENHRY, SYGVKD. Trimming removed 9 bases at V and 1 base at J, with 16 bases between. CDR3 protein: CAISQTAYSYEQYF. DNA of the CDR3: TGTGCCATAAGCCAGACAGCGTATTCCTACGAGCAGTACTTC.

This clone was seen a single time. The chain is built from TRBV5-4 and TRBJ2-1; D perhaps matches TRBD1 (5 bases). Germline V CDR1 and CDR2: SGHNT, YYREEE (reference sequence). The CDR3 runs 15 residues. V was pared by 0 bases and J by 6 bases, with 13 bases between. The CDR3 here is CASSLEGQGGNEQFF. The CDR3 nucleotides read TGTGCCAGCAGCTTGGAGGGGCAGGGTGGCAATGAGCAGTTCTTC.

This clone was detected once. V gene TRBV30 combines with J gene TRBJ1-6, with D perhaps TRBD1 (5 bases). Germline V gene lookup returns CDR1 GTSNPN and CDR2 SVGIG (reference sequence). The CDR3 spans 15 residues. The V end lost 0 bases, the J end lost 4 bases, and 10 bases lay between the germline ends. CDR3 sequence: CAWSVLGGYNSPLHF. The CDR3 DNA reads TGTGCCTGGAGTGTATTGGGGGGGTATAATTCACCCCTCCACTTT.

This chain links TRBV27 with TRBJ1-1; tentative D call: TRBD1 (5 bases). Trimming stripped 5 bases from V and 4 bases from J, with 17 bases between. Germline V lookup: CDR1 MNHEY, CDR2 SMNVEV (reference sequence). The CDR3 is 15 residues long. The CDR3 region has the DNA TGTGCCAGCAGTCCCAGGACATCCACGGGCACTGAAGCTTTCTTT. Its translation is CASSPRTSTGTEAFF.

In this sample, this clone turned up a few times. The DNA of the CDR3 is TGTGCCAGCAGTGAAGGGACAGGGGCTTCTGGGGCCAACGTCCTGACTTTC. Translation gives CASSEGTGASGANVLTF. This rearrangement joins TRBV25-1 to TRBJ2-6; the match to TRBD1 covers 10 bases. The J segment lost 1 base and the V segment lost 2 bases, leaving 2 bases of the junction unmatched. Germline V gene sequence: CDR1 MGHDK, CDR2 SYGVNS. This CDR3 contains 17 residues.

This clone turned up a few times. This rearrangement joins TRBV2 to TRBJ1-4; maybe TRBD1 (5 bases). V lost 5 bases to trimming and J lost 10 bases, with 17 bases between them. CDR3 length: 14 amino acids. Germline-derived CDR1 and CDR2 are SNHLY and FYNNEI. CDR3: CASSPALRRGKLFF. Written as DNA, the CDR3 is TGTGCCAGCAGTCCGGCCCTACGGAGGGGAAAACTGTTTTTT.

The chain uses TRBV7-2 and TRBJ1-2; weak D call: TRBD1 (5 bases). Germline CDR1 is SGHTA and CDR2 is FQGNSA. The CDR3 loop spans 14 amino acids. V gave up 1 base and J gave up 2 bases, with 8 bases separating them. CDR3 loop: CASSLGQTNYGYTF. CDR3 DNA: TGTGCCAGCAGCTTAGGACAGACCAACTATGGCTACACCTTC.

The chain couples TRBV28 to TRBJ2-7; 7 nucleotides agree with TRBD2. The CDR3 runs to 15 residues. Germline-derived CDR1 and CDR2 are MDHEN and SYDVKM. Unmatched junction bases numbered 8, after V lost 4 bases and J lost 2 bases. The chain's CDR3 is CASSYYSGAAYEQYF. The CDR3 DNA follows: TGTGCCAGCAGTTATTACAGCGGGGCCGCCTACGAGCAGTACTTC.

This chain links TRBV30 with TRBJ1-6; D remains ambiguous. In germline, CDR1 is GTSNPN, CDR2 SVGIG (reference sequence). V dropped 3 bases and J dropped 10 bases, with 13 bases sitting between them. This CDR3 is 13 amino acids long. The CDR3 reads CAWRQGGRSPLHF. The CDR3 nucleotides are TGTGCCTGGAGACAAGGAGGCCGATCACCCCTCCACTTT.

The CDR3 DNA is TGTGCCTGGAGTGTGCTTTCTCGACAGCTTTATAATTCACCCCTCCACTTT. Encoded protein: CAWSVLSRQLYNSPLHF. The V call is TRBV30, the J call TRBJ1-6; TRBD1 is a possible D gene (5 bases). From germline, CDR1 is GTSNPN and CDR2 SVGIG (reference sequence). The germline V and J ends were trimmed by 0 bases and 4 bases, with 16 bases remaining between them. The CDR3 sequence is 17 residues long.